This T cell receptor (beta chain) was identified during a study of CD8+ T cells in alopecia areata. Study at large: For treated patients, severity scores reflected the percentage of scalp area affected.

Study-level points and caveats: Mouse data revealed clearer TCR sharing than patient data did, a gap possibly tied to HLA. There were many expanded lesional clones persisting in scalp and blood during tofacitinib.

There are 14 residues in the CDR3. J was trimmed by 8 bases and V by 3 bases; bases with no gene match: 12. Germline V lookup: CDR1 GTSNPN, CDR2 SVGIG (reference sequence). cDNA reverse transcribed from extracted RNA served as the sequencing template. Measured with immunoSEQ multiplex PCR; TCRdb has only the in-frame clones, and not every one. Here the sample spans under 200,000 clones, around 59% being singletons. As to this clone: Its antigen is currently unknown.

Stated treatment: oral pan-JAK inhibitor, 5-10 mg twice daily. Lesional scalp punch biopsies and peripheral blood were collected from alopecia areata patients. This receptor was taken from a human donor with alopecia areata. The V and J genes are TRBV30 and TRBJ1-1, with 7 bases fitting TRBD1. This specimen consisted of CD4+ T cells sorted from blood, obtained at week 24, from a patient treated with tofacitinib. The DNA for the CDR3 is TGTGCCTGGAGACGACAGGGAAGCAGACCCGAAGCTTTCTTT. Protein product: CAWRRQGSRPEAFF.